Each of the 26 T cell receptor beta chains below was sequenced from the same sample in a study of molecular identifiers for immune sequencing clone quantification. Each CDR3 protein is one row after TCRdb ran MiXCR on the PCR reads. The top ten clones hold roughly 0.7% of a sample with under 350,000 distinct CDR3 sequences, under 25% of them seen once. Sequenced input: naive CD8+ T cells from blood, with Jurkat cell RNA spiked in. Subset denoted: FACS-sorted CD8+CD4-CCR7+CD45RA+ naive T cells. These receptors all come from a human donor in good health. Some libraries in this study had Jurkat cell RNA spiked in.

The genes are TRBV6-2 or TRBV6-3 and TRBJ2-3, with no clear D. Trimming cost V 0 bases and J 1 base, with 14 bases left between them. The CDR3 is made up of 17 amino acids. From germline, CDR1 is MNHEY and CDR2 SVGEGT. The CDR3: CASSYSPRNWRTDTQYF. The DNA of the CDR3 is TGTGCCAGCAGTTACTCGCCGAGGAATTGGCGCACAGATACGCAGTATTTT.

Many counts were recorded for this clonotype. V gene TRBV2 combines with J gene TRBJ2-7; possibly TRBD1 for D (5 bases). The germline V and J ends were trimmed by 9 bases and 0 bases, with 12 bases remaining between them. This CDR3 is built from 13 residues. Germline values: CDR1 SNHLY, CDR2 FYNNEI. In DNA, the CDR3 is TGTGCCAGACAGGCTGACACCTCCTACGAGCAGTACTTC. Protein sequence: CARQADTSYEQYF.

The chain employs TRBV12-3 or TRBV12-4 and TRBJ2-7; 9 nucleotides agree with TRBD2. This CDR3 spans 15 amino acids. J lost 2 bases, V lost 8 bases, and 10 bases had no gene match. The CDR3 spells CASGWIAGDAYEQYF. CDR3 coding DNA: TGTGCCAGCGGGTGGATAGCGGGGGACGCCTACGAGCAGTACTTC.

Details on this clonotype: With a much larger clone just one base away, this may be a read error. The chain carries TRBV6-5 and TRBJ1-2, with unresolved D. Per germline, CDR1 MNHEY and CDR2 SVGAGI. The CDR3 has 12 residues. CDR3 DNA sequence: TGTGCCTGCAGTTCCGACAACCGTGGCTACACCTTC. It translates to CACSSDNRGYTF.

The table lists this clonotype with a few counts. V and J are TRBV19 and TRBJ2-3, with D perhaps TRBD1 or TRBD2 (5 bases each). There are 17 residues in the CDR3. Trimming took off 7 bases at V and 2 bases at J, with 22 bases between the two ends. Germline V gives CDR1 LNHDA, CDR2 SQIVND (reference sequence). The CDR3 bases are TGTGCCAGTATTCCCCGGGCTGGGGGTAGCGACACAGATACGCAGTATTTT. Translation gives CASIPRAGGSDTDTQYF.

This clonotype occurred a few times. This rearrangement joins TRBV19 to TRBJ2-3; 8 bases fit TRBD2. V lost 4 bases, J lost 2 bases, and 11 bases stayed unmatched. This CDR3 spans 17 amino acids. Germline assignment: CDR1 LNHDA and CDR2 SQIVND (reference sequence). The CDR3 nucleotides read TGTGCCAGTAGTAACGCCTGGACTAGCCCTGACACAGATACGCAGTATTTT. This codes for CASSNAWTSPDTDTQYF. The full variable domain, rest sourced from reference TRBV19 and TRBJ2-3, is DGGITQSPKYLFRKEGQNVTLSCEQNLNHDAMYWYRQDPGQGLRLIYYSQIVNDFQKGDIAEGYSVSREKKESFPLTVTSAQKNPTAFYLCASSNAWTSPDTDTQYFGPGTRLTVL.

This clonotype was counted only a few times. J is TRBJ2-7 and V is TRBV19; D tentatively fits TRBD1 or TRBD2 (5 bases each). The V end lost 0 bases, the J end lost 0 bases, and 9 bases lay between the germline ends. CDR1 LNHDA and CDR2 SQIVND come from the germline V gene (reference sequence). The CDR3 loop spans 15 amino acids. The CDR3 loop is CASSIDAGTSYEQYF. CDR3 sequence (DNA): TGTGCCAGTAGTATAGATGCAGGGACCTCCTACGAGCAGTACTTC.

Many counts were recorded for this clonotype. V gene TRBV5-1 combines with J gene TRBJ2-5; D gene ambiguous. The CDR3 runs to 12 residues. The V end lost 0 bases, the J end lost 3 bases, and 3 bases lay between the germline ends. Germline values: CDR1 SGHRS, CDR2 YFSETQ. As DNA, the CDR3 is TGCGCCAGCAGCTTGGAGGAAGAGACCCAGTACTTC. Amino acid sequence: CASSLEEETQYF.

There are a few counts of this clonotype. The chain recombines TRBV4-3 with TRBJ2-7; the match to TRBD1 covers 8 bases. Germline V lookup: CDR1 LGHNA, CDR2 YSLEER. V shed 0 bases, J shed 4 bases, and the junction held 8 bases outside the gene matches. This CDR3 is built from 16 residues. CDR3 nucleotide sequence: TGCGCCAGCAGCCAAGATAGGACAGGGTCTGTGTACGAGCAGTACTTC. This gives the protein CASSQDRTGSVYEQYF.

This clonotype was seen a handful of times. V is TRBV10-1 and J is TRBJ2-7; 13 bases line up with TRBD2. This CDR3 has 14 amino acids. V lost 5 bases, J lost 4 bases, and 2 bases stayed unmatched. Germline lookup yields CDR1 WNHNN and CDR2 SYGVQD (reference sequence). The CDR3 coding sequence is TGCGCCAGCAGTATGGGACTAGCGGGGTACGAGCAGTACTTC. Its translation: CASSMGLAGYEQYF.

This clonotype was observed many times. The chain recombines TRBV5-1 with TRBJ2-5; D not certain. This CDR3 region has 15 residues. Trimming removed 4 bases at V and 5 bases at J, with 18 bases between. Germline assignment: CDR1 SGHRS and CDR2 YFSETQ. The CDR3 sequence: CASSPRAVNEETQYF. DNA of the CDR3: TGCGCCAGCAGCCCCCGGGCGGTTAATGAGGAGACCCAGTACTTC. Complete variable domain (other parts from reference TRBV5-1 and TRBJ2-5): KAGVTQTPRYLIKTRGQQVTLSCSPISGHRSVSWYQQTPGQGLQFLFEYFSETQRNKGNFPGRFSGRQFSNSRSEMNVSTLELGDSALYLCASSPRAVNEETQYFGPGTRLLVL.

The chain links TRBV19 to TRBJ2-3; D ambiguous. The germline V gene encodes CDR1 LNHDA and CDR2 SQIVND (reference sequence). The CDR3 runs to 14 residues. V was shortened by 7 bases and J by 1 base, with 12 bases between the two germline ends. CDR3 region: CASKESSRTDTQYF. The DNA of the CDR3 is TGTGCCAGTAAAGAATCCTCCCGCACAGATACGCAGTATTTT.

This clonotype is a singleton in its sample. This rearrangement joins TRBV4-3 to TRBJ2-5, with 10 bases identical to TRBD2. With 0 bases clipped from V and 7 bases from J, the junction kept 5 bases outside the gene matches. Germline V gives CDR1 LGHNA, CDR2 YSLEER. This CDR3 region has 15 residues. The CDR3 DNA sequence: TGCGCCAGCAGCCAAGAGGGGACTAGCGTGGTGACCCAGTACTTC. Encoded protein: CASSQEGTSVVTQYF.

This clonotype was seen ten or more times. This chain links TRBV7-6 with TRBJ2-1; 9 bases map to TRBD2. V lost 2 bases to trimming and J lost 6 bases; unmatched junction nucleotides: 17. Germline CDR1 is SGHVS and CDR2 is FNYEAQ. The CDR3 sequence is 19 residues long. CDR3 region: CASSLLTGSLAGKGNEQFF. DNA for the CDR3: TGTGCCAGCAGCTTATTAACAGGATCGCTAGCGGGAAAGGGCAATGAGCAGTTCTTC.

This clonotype has just a few counts. In nucleotides, the CDR3 is TGCGCCAGCAGTGATAGATTCGGGCGGGATCCCGAAAAACTGTTTTTT. This codes for CASSDRFGRDPEKLFF. V usage is TRBV10-2 and J usage is TRBJ1-4; D remains ambiguous. The CDR3 sequence is 16 residues long. The germline V gene encodes CDR1 WSHSY and CDR2 SAAADI. Trimming left V 3 bases short and J 8 bases short, with 19 bases between.

The V gene is TRBV11-2, the J gene TRBJ1-2, with 8 nucleotides matching TRBD1. The V segment lost 5 bases and the J segment 4 bases; nucleotides outside the gene matches: 9. The CDR3 covers 15 residues. CDR1 and CDR2 (germline): SGHAT, FQNNGV. The CDR3 spells CASSPGPGTGYGYTF. The DNA for the CDR3 is TGTGCCAGCAGCCCGGGTCCCGGGACAGGCTATGGCTACACCTTC.

V gene TRBV7-9 combines with J gene TRBJ1-3; maybe TRBD1 (5 bases). The CDR3 is made up of 12 amino acids. Trimming shortened V by 9 bases and J by 4 bases, and 10 bases separated the two germline ends. Germline V CDR1 and CDR2: SEHNR, FQNEAQ (reference sequence). This chain's CDR3 is CASAGTGNTIYF. In DNA form, the CDR3 reads TGTGCCAGTGCCGGGACCGGAAACACCATATATTTT. The variable domain in full, with the rest retrieved from reference TRBV7-9 and TRBJ1-3, is DTGVSQNPRHKITKRGQNVTFRCDPISEHNRLYWYRQTLGQGPEFLTYFQNEAQLEKSRLLSDRFSAERPKGSFSTLEIQRTEQGDSAMYLCASAGTGNTIYFGEGSWLTVV.

The CDR3 DNA follows: TGTGCCACCAGTGACGCCGCATTCCCAGATACGCAGTATTTT. Its protein product is CATSDAAFPDTQYF. This chain connects TRBV24-1 to TRBJ2-3, with no clear D. Germline loops: CDR1 KGHDR, CDR2 SFDVKD. Trimming cost V 4 bases and J 4 bases, with 11 bases left between them. This CDR3 is 14 amino acids long.

Notes on this clonotype: One junction end does not reproduce the germline sequence, and a read error may be involved. The V call is TRBV4-1, the J call TRBJ1-2; D is uncertain. This CDR3 has 13 amino acids. CDR1 and CDR2 from the germline V gene are MGHRA and YSYEKL. CDR3 DNA sequence: TGCGCCAGCATCCAAGATAGAGATTATGGCTACACCTTC. Its translation is CASIQDRDYGYTF.

On this clonotype itself: A read error may produce the germline difference seen at one junction end. This chain joins TRBV7-6 and TRBJ1-3; weak D call: TRBD1 (5 bases). CDR3 size: 16 residues. Germline CDR1 reads SGHVS; CDR2 reads FNYEAQ. CDR3 in amino acids: CPSSSGGMDAGNTIYF. In DNA form, the CDR3 reads TGTCCCAGCAGCTCGGGGGGAATGGATGCTGGAAACACCATATATTTT.

This clonotype came up many times. This chain uses TRBV28 with TRBJ2-3; TRBD2 matches 11 bases. Germline values: CDR1 MDHEN, CDR2 SYDVKM. The CDR3 is 17 amino acids. J was trimmed by 3 bases and V by 4 bases; bases with no gene match: 9. In DNA form, the CDR3 reads TGTGCCAGCAGTTCCATTGCTAGCGGGAGGACGACAGATACGCAGTATTTT. Translated: CASSSIASGRTTDTQYF.

Comment on this clonotype: No conserved phenylalanine or tryptophan is present at the end of the CDR3, so a read error is the likely explanation. The chain couples TRBV3-1 to TRBJ2-7, with TRBD1 identical over 11 bases. The V gene end was trimmed by 3 bases and the J gene end by 4 bases; junction bases not matched to a gene: 2. Germline lookup yields CDR1 LGHDT and CDR2 YNNKEL (reference sequence). This CDR3 contains 14 residues. Here the CDR3 reads CASSQGTGGYEQYL. CDR3 in DNA: TGTGCCAGCAGCCAGGGGACAGGGGGTTACGAGCAGTACCTC.

On this clonotype itself: This may stem from a read error, because a much larger clone lies one nucleotide away. The gene calls are TRBV29-1 and TRBJ2-7, with 9 nucleotides matching TRBD1. Germline V gene sequence: CDR1 SQVTM, CDR2 ANQGSEA. The CDR3 has 12 amino acids. CDR3 loop: CCVETGGGEQYF. DNA for the CDR3: TGCTGCGTTGAAACAGGGGGCGGCGAGCAGTACTTC.

Regarding this clonotype: This may be a read error: a much more frequent sequence differs by one nucleotide. This rearrangement joins TRBV29-1 to TRBJ1-1; no reliable D call. This CDR3 has 12 amino acids. Between the trimmed V and J ends, which lost 4 bases and 7 bases, there was a span of 13 bases. The germline V gene has CDR1 SQVTM and CDR2 ANQGSEA. The CDR3 loop is CSVVVPTGEAFF. In DNA, the CDR3 is TGCAGCGTTGTTGTTCCCACCGGTGAAGCTTTCTTT.

The rearrangement uses TRBV4-3 and TRBJ1-4, with 8 bases that match TRBD1. The CDR3 covers 15 residues. CDR1 and CDR2 (germline): LGHNA, YSLEER. V trimming: 3 bases; J trimming: 7 bases; junction bases outside the gene matches: 7. The CDR3 here is CASSQGLGTGEKLFF. CDR3 nucleotides: TGCGCCAGCAGCCAGGGCCTAGGGACAGGTGAAAAACTGTTTTTT.

The table lists this clonotype with a few counts. This sequence joins TRBV7-2 and TRBJ2-7, with 9 bases matching TRBD2. This CDR3 spans 17 amino acids. The junction had 11 bases not matched to a gene; V was cut back by 1 base and J by 4 bases. Germline V gene sequence: CDR1 SGHTA, CDR2 FQGNSA. CDR3 coding DNA: TGTGCCAGCAGCTTAGTTTCAAATAGCGGGAGTTGGTACGAGCAGTACTTC. Amino acid sequence: CASSLVSNSGSWYEQYF.